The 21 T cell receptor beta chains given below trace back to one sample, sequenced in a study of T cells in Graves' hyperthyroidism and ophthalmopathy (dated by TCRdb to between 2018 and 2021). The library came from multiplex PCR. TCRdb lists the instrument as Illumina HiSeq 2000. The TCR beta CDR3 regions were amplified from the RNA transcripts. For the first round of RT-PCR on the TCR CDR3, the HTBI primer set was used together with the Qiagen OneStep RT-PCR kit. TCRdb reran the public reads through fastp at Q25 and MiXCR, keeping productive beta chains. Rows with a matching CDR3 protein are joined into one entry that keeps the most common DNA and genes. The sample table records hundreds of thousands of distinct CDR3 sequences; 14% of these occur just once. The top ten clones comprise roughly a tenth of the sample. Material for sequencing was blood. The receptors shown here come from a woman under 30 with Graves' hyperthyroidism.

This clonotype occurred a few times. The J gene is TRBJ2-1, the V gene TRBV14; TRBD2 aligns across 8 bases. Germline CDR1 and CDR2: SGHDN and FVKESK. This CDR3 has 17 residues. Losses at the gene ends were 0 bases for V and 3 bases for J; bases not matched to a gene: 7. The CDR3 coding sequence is TGTGCCAGCAGCCAAGATTGGGGTAGCGGGATCTACAATGAGCAGTTCTTC. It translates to CASSQDWGSGIYNEQFF. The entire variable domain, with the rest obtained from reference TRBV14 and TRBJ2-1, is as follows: EAGVTQFPSHSVIEKGQTVTLRCDPISGHDNLYWYRRVMGKEIKFLLHFVKESKQDESGMPNNRFLAERTGGTYSTLKVQPAELEDSGVYFCASSQDWGSGIYNEQFFGPGTRLTVL.

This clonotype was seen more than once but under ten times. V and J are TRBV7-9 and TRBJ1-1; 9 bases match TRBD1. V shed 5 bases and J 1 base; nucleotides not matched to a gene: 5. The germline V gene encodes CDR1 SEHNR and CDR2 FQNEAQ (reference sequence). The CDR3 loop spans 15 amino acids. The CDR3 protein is CASSDRDRENTEAFF. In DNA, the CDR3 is TGTGCCAGCAGCGACCGGGACAGGGAGAACACTGAAGCTTTCTTT.

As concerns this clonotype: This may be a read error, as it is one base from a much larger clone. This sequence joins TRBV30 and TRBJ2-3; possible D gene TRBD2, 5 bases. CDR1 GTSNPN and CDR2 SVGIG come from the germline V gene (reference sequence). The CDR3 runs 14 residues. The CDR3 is CAWSPPGSTDAQYF. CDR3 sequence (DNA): TGTGCCTGGAGCCCCCCGGGGTCCACAGATGCGCAGTATTTT.

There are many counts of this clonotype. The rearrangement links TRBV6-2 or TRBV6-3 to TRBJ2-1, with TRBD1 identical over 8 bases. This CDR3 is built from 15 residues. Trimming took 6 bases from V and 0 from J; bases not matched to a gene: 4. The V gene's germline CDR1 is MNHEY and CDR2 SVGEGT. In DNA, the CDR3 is TGTGCCAGCAGCAAAACAGGGGGCTCCTACAATGAGCAGTTCTTC. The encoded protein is CASSKTGGSYNEQFF.

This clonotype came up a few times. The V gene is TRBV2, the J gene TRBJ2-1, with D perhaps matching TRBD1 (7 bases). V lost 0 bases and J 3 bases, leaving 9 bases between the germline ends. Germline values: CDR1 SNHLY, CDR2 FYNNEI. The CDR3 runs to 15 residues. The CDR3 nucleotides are TGTGCCAGCAGTGAAGCCCAGGGGGGCTACAATGAGCAGTTCTTC. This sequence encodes CASSEAQGGYNEQFF.

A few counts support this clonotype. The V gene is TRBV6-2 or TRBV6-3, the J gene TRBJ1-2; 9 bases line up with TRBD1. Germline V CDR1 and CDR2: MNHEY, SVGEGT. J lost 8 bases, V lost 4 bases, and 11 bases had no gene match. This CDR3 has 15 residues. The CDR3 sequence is CASSSRTGGGWGYTF. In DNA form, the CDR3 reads TGTGCCAGCAGTTCCCGCACAGGGGGCGGTTGGGGCTACACCTTC.

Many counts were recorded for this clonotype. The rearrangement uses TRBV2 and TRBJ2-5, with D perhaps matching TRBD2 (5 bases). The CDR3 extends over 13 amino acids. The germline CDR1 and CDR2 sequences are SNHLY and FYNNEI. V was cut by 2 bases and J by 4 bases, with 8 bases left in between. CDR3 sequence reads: CASSEYGGETQYF. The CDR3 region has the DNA TGTGCCAGCAGTGAATATGGAGGAGAGACCCAGTACTTC.

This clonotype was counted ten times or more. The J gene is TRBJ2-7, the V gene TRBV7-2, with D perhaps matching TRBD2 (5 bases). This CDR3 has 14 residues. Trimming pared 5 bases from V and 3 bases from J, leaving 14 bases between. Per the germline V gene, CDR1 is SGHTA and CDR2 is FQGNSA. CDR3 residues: CASSPRGGFYEQYF. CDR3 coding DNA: TGTGCCAGCAGCCCCCGCGGAGGTTTCTACGAGCAGTACTTC.

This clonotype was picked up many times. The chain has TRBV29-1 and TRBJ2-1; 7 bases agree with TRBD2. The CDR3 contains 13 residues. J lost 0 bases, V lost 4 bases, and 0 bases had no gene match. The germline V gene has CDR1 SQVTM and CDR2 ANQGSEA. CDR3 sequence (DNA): TGCAGCGTTGGGGGGGGCTCCTACAATGAGCAGTTCTTC. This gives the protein CSVGGGSYNEQFF.

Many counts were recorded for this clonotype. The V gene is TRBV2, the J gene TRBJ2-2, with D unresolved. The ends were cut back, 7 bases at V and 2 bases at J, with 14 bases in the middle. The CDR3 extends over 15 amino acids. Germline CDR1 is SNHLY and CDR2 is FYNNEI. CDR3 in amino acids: CASIAFRANTGELFF. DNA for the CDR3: TGTGCCAGCATAGCTTTCCGGGCCAACACCGGGGAGCTGTTTTTT.

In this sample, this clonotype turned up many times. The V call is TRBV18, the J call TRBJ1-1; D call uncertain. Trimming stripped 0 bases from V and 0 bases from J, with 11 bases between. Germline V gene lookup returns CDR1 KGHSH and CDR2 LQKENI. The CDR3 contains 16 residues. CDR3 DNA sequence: TGTGCCAGCTCACCACCGGAACAGACAATGAACACTGAAGCTTTCTTT. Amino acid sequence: CASSPPEQTMNTEAFF.

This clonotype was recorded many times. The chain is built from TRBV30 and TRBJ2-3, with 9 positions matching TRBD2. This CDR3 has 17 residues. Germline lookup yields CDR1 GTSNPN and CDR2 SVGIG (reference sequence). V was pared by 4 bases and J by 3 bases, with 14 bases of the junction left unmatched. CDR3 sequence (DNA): TGTGCCTGGACCCAAGCTGGGACTAGCTTTTCGACAGATACGCAGTATTTT. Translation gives CAWTQAGTSFSTDTQYF.

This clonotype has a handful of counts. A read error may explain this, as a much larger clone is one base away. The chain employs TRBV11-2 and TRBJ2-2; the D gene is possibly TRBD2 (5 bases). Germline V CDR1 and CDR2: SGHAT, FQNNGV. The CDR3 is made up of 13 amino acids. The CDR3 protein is CASSLDRTGELLF. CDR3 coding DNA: TGTGCCAGCAGCTTAGATAGGACCGGGGAGCTGCTTTTT. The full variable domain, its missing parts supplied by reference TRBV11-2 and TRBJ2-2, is EAGVAQSPRYKIIEKRQSVAFWCNPISGHATLYWYQQILGQGPKLLIQFQNNGVVDDSQLPKDRFSAERLKGVDSTLKIQPAKLEDSAVYLCASSLDRTGELLFGEGSRLTVL.

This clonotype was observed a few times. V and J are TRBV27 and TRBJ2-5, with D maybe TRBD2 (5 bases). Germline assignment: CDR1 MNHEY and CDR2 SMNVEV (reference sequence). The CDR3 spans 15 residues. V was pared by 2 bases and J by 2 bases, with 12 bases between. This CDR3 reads CASSLSGSWQETQYF. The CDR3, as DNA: TGTGCCAGCAGTTTAAGTGGGAGTTGGCAAGAGACCCAGTACTTC.

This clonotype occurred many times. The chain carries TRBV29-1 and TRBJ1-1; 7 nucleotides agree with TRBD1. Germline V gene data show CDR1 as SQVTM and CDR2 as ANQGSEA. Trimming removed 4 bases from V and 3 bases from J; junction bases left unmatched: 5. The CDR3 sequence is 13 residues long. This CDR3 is CSVAAGGDTEAFF. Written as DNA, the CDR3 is TGCAGCGTTGCTGCAGGGGGGGACACTGAAGCTTTCTTT.

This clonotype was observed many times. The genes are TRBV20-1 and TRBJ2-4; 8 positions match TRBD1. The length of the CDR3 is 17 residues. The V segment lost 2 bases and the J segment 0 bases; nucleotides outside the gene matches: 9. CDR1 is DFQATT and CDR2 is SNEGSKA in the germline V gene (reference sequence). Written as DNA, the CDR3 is TGCAGTGCTAGAATTGCGGGACAGGAGTTAGCCAAAAACATTCAGTACTTC. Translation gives CSARIAGQELAKNIQYF.

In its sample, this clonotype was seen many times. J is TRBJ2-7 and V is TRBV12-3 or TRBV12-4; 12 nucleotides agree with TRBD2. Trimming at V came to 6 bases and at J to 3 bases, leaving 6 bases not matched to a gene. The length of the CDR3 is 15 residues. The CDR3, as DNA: TGTGCCAGCAGCCGAACTAGCGGGAGGTACTACGAGCAGTACTTC. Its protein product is CASSRTSGRYYEQYF.

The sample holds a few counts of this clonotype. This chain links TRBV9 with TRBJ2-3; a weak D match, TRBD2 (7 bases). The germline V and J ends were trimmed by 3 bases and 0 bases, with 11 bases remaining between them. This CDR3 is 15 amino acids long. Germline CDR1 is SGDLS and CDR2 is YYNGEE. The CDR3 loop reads CASSAGGPSTDTQYF. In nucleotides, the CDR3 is TGTGCCAGCAGCGCCGGGGGGCCTAGCACAGATACGCAGTATTTT.

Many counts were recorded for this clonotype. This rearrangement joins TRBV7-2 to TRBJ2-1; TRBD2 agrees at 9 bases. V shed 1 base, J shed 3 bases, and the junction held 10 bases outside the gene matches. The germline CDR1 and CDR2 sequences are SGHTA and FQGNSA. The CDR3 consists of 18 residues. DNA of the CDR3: TGTGCCAGCAGCTTAGGTTTGGGTAGCGGGGGCCTCTACAATGAGCAGTTCTTC. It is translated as CASSLGLGSGGLYNEQFF.

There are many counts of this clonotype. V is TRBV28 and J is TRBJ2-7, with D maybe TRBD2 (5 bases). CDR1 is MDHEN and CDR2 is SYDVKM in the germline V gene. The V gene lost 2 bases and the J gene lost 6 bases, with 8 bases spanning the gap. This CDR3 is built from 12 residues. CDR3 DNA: TGTGCCAGCAGTTTAGCGGCGGGCGAGCAGTACTTC. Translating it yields CASSLAAGEQYF.

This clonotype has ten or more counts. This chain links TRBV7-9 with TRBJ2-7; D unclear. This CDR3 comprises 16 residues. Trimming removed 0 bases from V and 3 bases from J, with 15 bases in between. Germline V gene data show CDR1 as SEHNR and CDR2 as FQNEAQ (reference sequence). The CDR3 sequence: CASSLAPEAPYYEQYF. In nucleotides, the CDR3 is TGTGCCAGCAGCTTAGCCCCGGAAGCTCCGTACTACGAGCAGTACTTC.